Listed here are 16 T cell receptor beta chains from one sample, sequenced in a study of T cells in Graves' hyperthyroidism and ophthalmopathy. What was amplified from RNA transcripts were TCR beta CDR3 regions. First-round RT-PCR of the TCR CDR3 relied on the HTBI primer set. TCRdb passed the multiplex PCR reads through MiXCR, listing each CDR3 protein once. The data hold about 400,000 distinct CDR3 sequences, with around 14% observed a single time. Specimen: blood. The receptors derive from a woman aged 25 to 45 with Graves' hyperthyroidism.

This clonotype was counted at least ten times. The chain uses TRBV20-1 and TRBJ1-1; 9 nucleotides match TRBD1. In germline, CDR1 is DFQATT, CDR2 SNEGSKA (reference sequence). Losses at the gene ends were 6 bases for V and 11 bases for J; bases not matched to a gene: 13. The CDR3 loop spans 13 amino acids. The CDR3 bases are TGCAGTGCAACTGGACAGGGGCGCCGGGAGGCTTTCTTT. This gives the protein CSATGQGRREAFF.

This clonotype was seen ten or more times. This chain connects TRBV18 to TRBJ2-7; 7 bases are a match to TRBD2. The CDR3 runs to 15 residues. CDR1 KGHSH and CDR2 LQKENI come from the germline V gene. The V gene end was trimmed by 4 bases and the J gene end by 4 bases; junction bases not matched to a gene: 10. The CDR3: CASSRDLREAYEQYF. The DNA of the CDR3 is TGTGCCAGCTCACGGGACTTACGGGAGGCTTACGAGCAGTACTTC. Looking up the rest from reference TRBV18 and TRBJ2-7 gives the full variable domain: NAGVMQNPRHLVRRRGQEARLRCSPMKGHSHVYWYRQLPEEGLKFMVYLQKENIIDESGMPKERFSAEFPKEGPSILRIQQVVRGDSAAYFCASSRDLREAYEQYFGPGTRLTVT.

Ten or more counts support this clonotype. V and J are TRBV15 and TRBJ2-1, with 12 positions matching TRBD1. The CDR3 is 18 residues long. The junction had 10 bases not matched to a gene; V was cut back by 0 bases and J by 7 bases. CDR1 is LNHNV and CDR2 is YYDKDF in the germline V gene (reference sequence). The CDR3 sequence is CATSRDYSGTGGGNEQFF. DNA for the CDR3: TGTGCCACCAGCAGAGATTATTCCGGGACAGGGGGCGGGAATGAGCAGTTCTTC.

This clonotype was observed at least ten times. The chain links TRBV7-2 to TRBJ2-5, with unresolved D. The CDR3 contains 14 residues. Looked up from germline, CDR1 is SGHTA and CDR2 is FQGNSA. Trimming left V 4 bases short and J 1 base short, with 10 bases between. The CDR3 nucleotides are TGTGCCAGCAGCTCAACGAACTTCCAAGAGACCCAGTACTTC. It encodes CASSSTNFQETQYF. Combining the CDR3 with reference TRBV7-2 and TRBJ2-5 gives the whole variable domain GAGVSQSPSNKVTEKGKDVELRCDPISGHTALYWYRQSLGQGLEFLIYFQGNSAPDKSGLPSDRFSAERTGGSVSTLTIQRTQQEDSAVYLCASSSTNFQETQYFGPGTRLLVL.

This rearrangement joins TRBV19 to TRBJ2-1; D is ambiguous. This CDR3 region has 15 residues. Germline CDR1 reads LNHDA; CDR2 reads SQIVND (reference sequence). With 5 bases removed from V and 6 bases from J, the gap between germline ends came to 17 bases. The DNA for the CDR3 is TGTGCCAGTAGTGGTACTACCTACGCACGCAATGAGCAGTTCTTC. Amino acid sequence: CASSGTTYARNEQFF.

This clonotype has a count of ten or more. This sequence joins TRBV12-3 or TRBV12-4 and TRBJ1-5; D possibly corresponds to TRBD1 (6 bases). This CDR3 is built from 17 residues. Trimming took 3 bases from V and 0 from J, leaving 15 bases between them. In DNA, the CDR3 is TGTGCCAGCAGTTTTAGGCAGGGGCCTTATAGCAATCAGCCCCAGCATTTT. It yields the protein CASSFRQGPYSNQPQHF.

This clonotype was counted only a few times. The chain joins TRBV5-8 to TRBJ1-1, with 8 bases identical to TRBD1. Per germline, CDR1 SGHTS and CDR2 YDEGEE. V shed 3 bases, J shed 1 base, and the junction held 2 bases outside the gene matches. This CDR3 has 14 amino acids. CDR3 sequence: CASSWTGPNTEAFF. CDR3 sequence (DNA): TGTGCCAGCAGCTGGACAGGGCCGAACACTGAAGCTTTCTTT.

This clonotype was counted between two and nine times. The V gene is TRBV4-1, the J gene TRBJ2-7, with 7 positions matching TRBD1. J gave up 7 bases and V 0 bases, and 12 bases lay outside the gene matches. There are 16 residues in the CDR3. CDR1 is MGHRA, CDR2 YSYEKL, per germline. The CDR3 loop reads CASSQDRDSLTGEQYF. In DNA, the CDR3 is TGCGCCAGCAGCCAAGATCGGGACAGTCTAACGGGGGAGCAGTACTTC.

This chain links TRBV24-1 with TRBJ2-6; 8 bases are shared with TRBD1. V lost 4 bases to trimming and J lost 2 bases; unmatched junction nucleotides: 15. CDR3 length equals 20 residues. The germline V gene has CDR1 KGHDR and CDR2 SFDVKD. The CDR3 sequence: CATSEGGETGVSTGANVLTF. In DNA, the CDR3 is TGTGCCACCAGTGAGGGTGGTGAGACAGGGGTTTCTACTGGGGCCAACGTCCTGACTTTC.

This clonotype was picked up many times. The V and J genes are TRBV7-2 and TRBJ2-1; possibly TRBD2 for D (5 bases). V was cut by 1 base and J by 7 bases, with 14 bases left in between. The germline V gene has CDR1 SGHTA and CDR2 FQGNSA. This CDR3 is built from 15 residues. For the CDR3, the DNA is TGTGCCAGCAGCTTAGTGTGGAGTAGAGGGAATGAGCAGTTCTTC. This codes for CASSLVWSRGNEQFF.

This clonotype was seen a handful of times. This chain uses TRBV5-1 with TRBJ2-7, with D possibly matching TRBD1 (5 bases). Trimming took 2 bases from V and 7 from J, leaving 16 bases between them. The CDR3 is made up of 14 amino acids. The germline gives CDR1 SGHRS, CDR2 YFSETQ. The CDR3 bases are TGCGCCAGCAGCTTTCGTCTGACAGCTCAGGAGCAGTACTTC. Protein product: CASSFRLTAQEQYF. Looking up the rest from reference TRBV5-1 and TRBJ2-7 gives the full variable domain: KAGVTQTPRYLIKTRGQQVTLSCSPISGHRSVSWYQQTPGQGLQFLFEYFSETQRNKGNFPGRFSGRQFSNSRSEMNVSTLELGDSALYLCASSFRLTAQEQYFGPGTRLTVT.

The V call is TRBV5-1, the J call TRBJ1-1; possible D gene TRBD1, 6 bases. The V end lost 4 bases, the J end lost 2 bases, and 9 bases lay between the germline ends. The CDR3 is 13 residues long. The germline V gene has CDR1 SGHRS and CDR2 YFSETQ. The CDR3 spells CASSQDSNTEAFF. CDR3 bases: TGCGCCAGCAGCCAGGACAGTAACACTGAAGCTTTCTTT.

In its sample, this clonotype was seen a few times. The chain links TRBV15 to TRBJ1-5; D call uncertain. This CDR3 spans 16 amino acids. Looked up from germline, CDR1 is LNHNV and CDR2 is YYDKDF (reference sequence). Trimming took 0 bases from V and 3 from J, leaving 12 bases between them. The CDR3 loop reads CATSRDRAGDNQPQHF. The CDR3 bases are TGTGCCACCAGCAGAGATAGGGCAGGAGACAATCAGCCCCAGCATTTT.

This clonotype has a handful of counts. V gene TRBV20-1 combines with J gene TRBJ1-2, with unresolved D. This CDR3 is 13 amino acids long. The V gene's germline CDR1 is DFQATT and CDR2 SNEGSKA (reference sequence). V was cut by 3 bases and J by 5 bases, with 13 bases left in between. In DNA, the CDR3 is TGCAGTGCTAGCGACGGCCCGGGTTATGGCTACACCTTC. As protein: CSASDGPGYGYTF.

This clonotype was seen only a few times. The chain joins TRBV4-1 to TRBJ2-7; unclear D gene. Per germline, CDR1 MGHRA and CDR2 YSYEKL. The CDR3 runs 13 residues. V was shortened by 1 base and J by 3 bases, with 7 bases between the two germline ends. The CDR3, as DNA: TGCGCCAGCAGCCAAGTTGGGAACTACGAGCAGTACTTC. Its translation: CASSQVGNYEQYF.

At least ten counts were recorded for this clonotype. The J gene is TRBJ2-7, the V gene TRBV10-3; D is undetermined. This CDR3 contains 14 residues. V was pared by 2 bases and J by 3 bases, with 11 bases between. Germline CDR1 reads ENHRY; CDR2 reads SYGVKD. The CDR3 spells CAISEVQMSYEQYF. In nucleotides, the CDR3 is TGTGCCATCAGTGAGGTCCAGATGAGCTACGAGCAGTACTTC.